This T cell receptor (beta chain) comes out of a study of blood T cell repertoires in COVID-19. Study details: The United States, Italy and Spain provided the acute and convalescent COVID-19 samples. T cells, B-cell-depleted T cells, or PBMCs supplied cDNA or gDNA.

Study processing details: Amplification from reference gene primers served as the basis for estimated nucleated cell counts. Clones were read by immunoSEQ multiplex PCR, and TCRdb kept only the in-frame ones, dropping some. From that table come the V and J calls and clone size; the DNA was used to work out D and trimming. The sample has approximately 150,000 clones, over 80% seen once. CDR1 is ENHRY, CDR2 SYGVKD, per germline. The length of the CDR3 is 15 residues. J was trimmed by 6 bases and V by 3 bases; bases with no gene match: 5. The chain is built from TRBV10-3 and TRBJ1-4, with 9 bases that match TRBD1. Sequenced input: peripheral blood. This TCR came from a man between 65 and 79 years old who had recovered from COVID-19. The CDR3 spells CAISDDRGTDEKLFF. The CDR3 DNA is TGTGCCATCAGTGATGACAGGGGGACGGATGAAAAACTGTTTTTT.